This T cell receptor (beta chain) stems from a study of T cells in Graves' hyperthyroidism and ophthalmopathy. Study findings and constraints: The majority of expanded thyroid clonotypes above 0.001 also appeared in blood.

Amplification yielded TCR beta CDR3 regions, with RNA transcripts as the source. The HTBI primer set drove a first-round RT-PCR of the TCR CDR3. TCRdb fed the multiplex PCR reads into MiXCR, producing one record per CDR3 protein. This sample has approximately 500,000 distinct CDR3 sequences, with around 45% found just once. Clinicians diagnosed patients from clinical symptoms, serum thyroxine and TRAb, thyroid ultrasound and orbital computed tomography. Germline V gives CDR1 MNHEY, CDR2 SMNVEV (reference sequence). V lost 5 bases, J lost 2 bases, and 15 bases lay in between. The CDR3 runs 15 residues. This clonotype was detected ten times or more. Its target is unknown.

The gene calls are TRBV27 and TRBJ1-2; D gene ambiguous. The receptor was isolated from a woman in her late teens or twenties with Graves' hyperthyroidism. The sequencing input was peripheral blood or thyroid tissue (not recorded which). The CDR3 spells CASSTSPVGNYGYTF. CDR3 DNA: TGTGCCAGCAGTACCTCTCCGGTTGGAAACTATGGCTACACCTTC.